The rows below give T cell receptor beta chains drawn from one sample of a study of T-cell memory formation after mild COVID-19. MiXCR was run by TCRdb on the 5' RACE reads, yielding one entry per CDR3 protein. The sample lists hundreds of thousands of distinct CDR3 sequences; roughly 15% were seen once. Sequencing was performed on PBMCs or a T cell subset sorted from them (not recorded which). Receptor source: a man younger than 35 who had mild COVID-19 (a few samples of this study predate the infection). Cell type and time point are not known. The CDR3 runs from the conserved cysteine through the conserved F or W. Each record gives: clone size, V gene, J gene, D gene, CDR3 protein, CDR3 DNA. A D gene is named only where the DNA matches it firmly. The listing skips clone size in some rows; elsewhere it reads once, few, many or a size class.

>NA|TRBV7-3|TRBJ1-6|NA
CASRRRTPQSPLHF
TGTGCCAGCAGGAGAAGGACCCCCCAGTCACCCCTCCACTTT
>few|TRBV5-5|TRBJ2-3|TRBD1
CASSPRGWTGSLDTQYF
TGTGCCAGCAGCCCCCGCGGGTGGACAGGCAGTTTAGATACGCAGTATTTT
>NA|TRBV7-9|TRBJ2-3|NA
CAHSGGWADTQYF
TGTGCCCATTCCGGGGGCTGGGCAGATACGCAGTATTTT
>few|TRBV6-5|TRBJ2-3|TRBD2
CASSLSGVYDTQYF
TGTGCCAGCAGTCTGAGCGGGGTTTATGATACGCAGTATTTT
>few|TRBV12-3/TRBV12-4|TRBJ2-4|NA
CASSLEGTAKNIQYF
TGTGCCAGCAGTTTGGAGGGAACGGCCAAAAACATTCAGTACTTC
>few|TRBV19|TRBJ1-2|NA
CASMRDYGYTF
TGTGCCAGTATGAGAGATTATGGCTACACCTTC
>few|TRBV12-3/TRBV12-4|TRBJ2-5|NA
CASSFALETQYF
TGTGCCAGCAGTTTCGCCCTAGAGACCCAGTACTTC
>NA|TRBV20-1|TRBJ1-2|NA
CSASENPGRRNYGYTF
TGCAGTGCTAGTGAGAACCCAGGGCGGCGGAACTATGGCTACACCTTC
>NA|TRBV6-5|TRBJ1-1|NA
CASTRDYSNTEAFF
TGTGCCAGCACCAGGGATTATTCGAACACTGAAGCTTTCTTT
>NA|TRBV7-9|TRBJ1-2|NA
CASSFEAGGGYTF
TGTGCCAGCAGCTTCGAGGCTGGCGGTGGCTACACCTTC
>few|TRBV6-5|TRBJ2-1|NA
CASSTTGGRWGEQFF
TGTGCCAGCAGTACGACGGGGGGCCGGTGGGGCGAGCAGTTCTTC
>NA|TRBV12-3/TRBV12-4|TRBJ1-6|NA
CASSPRQAPTSPLHF
TGTGCCAGCAGCCCTCGACAGGCGCCTACTTCACCCCTCCACTTT
>NA|TRBV5-1|TRBJ2-5|NA
CASGLGAGGPGASETQYF
TGCGCCAGCGGCCTTGGGGCAGGAGGTCCCGGAGCATCAGAGACCCAGTACTTC
>NA|TRBV5-6|TRBJ2-5|TRBD2
CASSTYPSGGRETQYF
TGTGCCAGCAGCACCTACCCTAGCGGGGGGCGGGAGACCCAGTACTTC
>few|TRBV9|TRBJ2-3|TRBD2
CASSVVVSGGFSTDTQYF
TGTGCCAGCAGCGTAGTGGTTAGCGGGGGGTTTAGCACAGATACGCAGTATTTT
>NA|TRBV6-2/TRBV6-3|TRBJ1-2|NA
CASRPGSYGYTF
TGTGCCAGCAGGCCGGGCAGCTATGGCTACACCTTC
>NA|TRBV7-2|TRBJ1-6|NA
CASSLGLGLGSPLHF
TGTGCCAGCAGCCTAGGCTTGGGACTTGGGTCACCCCTCCACTTT
>few|TRBV28|TRBJ1-2|NA
CASTSGAADYGYTF
TGTGCCAGCACCTCGGGGGCAGCGGACTATGGCTACACCTTC
>NA|TRBV12-3/TRBV12-4|TRBJ1-1|NA
CASSWGETEAFF
TGTGCCAGCAGCTGGGGGGAGACTGAAGCTTTCTTT
>few|TRBV4-2|TRBJ1-4|TRBD1
CASSDGPGTGGDEKLFF
TGTGCCAGCAGCGACGGCCCGGGGACAGGGGGCGATGAAAAACTGTTTTTT
>NA|TRBV10-3|TRBJ2-1|NA
CAIGASSYNEQFF
TGTGCCATCGGCGCGAGCTCCTACAATGAGCAGTTCTTC
>NA|TRBV5-4|TRBJ2-1|NA
CASITDYNEQFF
TGTGCCAGCATTACCGACTACAATGAGCAGTTCTTC
>few|TRBV15|TRBJ2-3|NA
CATSRGGGMGDTQYF
TGTGCCACCAGCAGAGGAGGGGGTATGGGAGATACGCAGTATTTT
>once|TRBV6-5|TRBJ1-5|NA
CASSYNRDQPQHF
TGTGCCAGCAGTTACAACAGAGATCAGCCCCAGCATTTT
>many|TRBV20-1|TRBJ1-4|NA
CSASEARTNEKLFF
TGCAGTGCTAGTGAGGCACGGACTAATGAAAAACTGTTTTTT
>NA|TRBV20-1|TRBJ2-6|NA
CSARAAGANVLTF
TGCAGTGCTAGGGCAGCTGGGGCCAACGTCCTGACTTTC
>few|TRBV5-1|TRBJ2-3|NA
CASSSDSPTDTQYF
TGCGCCAGCAGCTCTGACAGCCCCACAGATACGCAGTATTTT
>few|TRBV5-1|TRBJ1-1|TRBD1
CASRQGTDFMNTEAFF
TGCGCCAGCAGACAGGGGACAGACTTCATGAACACTGAAGCTTTCTTT
>NA|TRBV7-2|TRBJ2-3|NA
CAGSNRPGDTQYF
TGTGCCGGCAGCAACCGCCCGGGAGATACGCAGTATTTT
>few|TRBV11-3|TRBJ2-2|NA
CASSPGSASAGELFF
TGTGCCAGCAGCCCCGGGTCAGCGAGCGCCGGGGAGCTGTTTTTT
>NA|TRBV18|TRBJ1-2|NA
CASSVGPIPGGVYGYTF
TGTGCCAGCTCAGTGGGACCGATCCCCGGGGGAGTCTATGGCTACACCTTC
>few|TRBV5-6|TRBJ2-7|NA
CASSGRDVSYEQYF
TGTGCCAGCAGTGGGCGCGACGTCTCCTACGAGCAGTACTTC
>NA|TRBV5-1|TRBJ2-1|NA
CASSETALYNEQFF
TGCGCCAGCTCAGAGACGGCTCTTTACAATGAGCAGTTCTTC
>NA|TRBV7-2|TRBJ2-1|NA
CASSLRGAYNEQFF
TGTGCCAGCAGCTTACGGGGGGCGTACAATGAGCAGTTCTTC
>NA|TRBV7-2|TRBJ2-7|NA
CASSLGQFYEQYF
TGTGCCAGCAGCTTAGGACAGTTCTACGAGCAGTACTTC
>few|TRBV5-1|TRBJ2-5|NA
CASSLVSGLEETQYF
TGCGCCAGCAGCTTGGTTAGTGGCCTAGAAGAGACCCAGTACTTC
>few|TRBV6-6|TRBJ1-5|TRBD1
CASSLDRDFWEPQHF
TGTGCCAGCAGTTTAGACAGGGACTTTTGGGAGCCCCAGCATTTT
>NA|TRBV9|TRBJ2-5|NA
CASSVVGSGKETQYF
TGTGCCAGCAGCGTAGTAGGGTCAGGGAAAGAGACCCAGTACTTC
>NA|TRBV28|TRBJ1-5|NA
CATQGRSNQPQHF
TGTGCCACCCAGGGCCGGAGCAATCAGCCCCAGCATTTT
>NA|TRBV9|TRBJ2-3|TRBD2
CASSSWGGRTDTQYF
TGTGCCAGCAGCTCATGGGGGGGTCGGACAGATACGCAGTATTTT
>few|TRBV19|TRBJ1-3|TRBD1
CASDRGQRISGNTIYF
TGTGCCTCTGACCGGGGACAGAGGATCTCTGGAAACACCATATATTTT
>NA|TRBV3-1|TRBJ1-6|NA
CASSRGTASPLHF
TGTGCCAGCAGCCGCGGGACGGCTTCACCCCTCCACTTT
>NA|TRBV5-5|TRBJ1-1|NA
CASSLDPGVTEAFF
TGTGCCAGCAGCTTGGATCCAGGGGTCACTGAAGCTTTCTTT
>few|TRBV6-6|TRBJ1-5|NA
CASSFRQGQNQPQHF
TGTGCCAGCAGTTTCCGGCAGGGGCAGAATCAGCCCCAGCATTTT
>few|TRBV30|TRBJ2-3|NA
CAWSGGDPQYF
TGTGCCTGGAGTGGTGGAGATCCGCAGTATTTT
>NA|TRBV11-2|TRBJ1-5|NA
CASSLGSSYQPQHF
TGTGCCAGCAGCTTAGGATCAAGTTATCAGCCCCAGCATTTT
>many|TRBV7-2|TRBJ2-3|TRBD2
CASSLVAGGPNTQYF
TGTGCCAGCAGCCTTGTAGCGGGGGGGCCGAATACGCAGTATTTT
>NA|TRBV12-3/TRBV12-4|TRBJ2-1|TRBD2
CASSPVGAGGPNEQFF
TGTGCCAGCAGTCCCGTTGGAGCGGGGGGGCCAAATGAGCAGTTCTTC
>few|TRBV3-1|TRBJ2-2|TRBD2
CASSQVVGGAGELFF
TGTGCCAGCAGCCAAGTGGTCGGGGGGGCCGGGGAGCTGTTTTTT
>NA|TRBV6-1|TRBJ1-5|TRBD1
CASSEDLDRRKPQHF
TGTGCCAGCAGTGAAGATCTGGACAGGAGGAAGCCCCAGCATTTT
>NA|TRBV7-3|TRBJ2-3|NA
CASSLTLESDTQYF
TGTGCCAGCAGCTTAACCCTCGAGTCAGATACGCAGTATTTT
>NA|TRBV20-1|TRBJ2-1|NA
CSARVLGLADNEQFF
TGCAGTGCTAGAGTTCTGGGTCTAGCTGACAATGAGCAGTTCTTC
>few|TRBV9|TRBJ1-2|NA
CASSVGRGGSGYTF
TGTGCCAGCAGCGTAGGACGGGGAGGCTCTGGCTACACCTTC
>NA|TRBV15|TRBJ2-7|NA
CATSRGRDTYEQYF
TGTGCCACCAGCAGGGGTAGAGATACCTACGAGCAGTACTTC